These T cell receptor beta chains were read from a single sample in a study of blood T cell repertoires in COVID-19. The table came from immunoSEQ multiplex PCR; TCRdb's copy has only in-frame clones and leaves some out. The table has about 32,000 clones, about 90% seen once. The sequencing sample was made of peripheral blood. All receptors come from a man between 65 and 80 years old with active or convalescent COVID-19. Each CDR3 is given with its conserved first and last residue. The order of the fields is V gene, clone size, J gene, D gene, CDR3 DNA, CDR3 protein. A D gene is named only where the DNA matches it firmly. Expanded clones get a size class; other rows say once, few or many, or leave the size out.

>TRBV5-1|-|TRBJ1-1|-
TGCGCCAGCAGTTCTGTCGCGGACACTGAAGCTTTCTTT
CASSSVADTEAFF
>TRBV18|-|TRBJ1-4|TRBD1
TGTGCCAGCTCACCACCGCAGGGGGGACGGAAAAAACTGTTTTTT
CASSPPQGGRKKLFF
>TRBV5-1|-|TRBJ2-5|-
TGCGCCAGCAGCTCTCAGGGGCAGGAGACCCAGTACTTC
CASSSQGQETQYF
>TRBV6-2/TRBV6-3|-|TRBJ1-1|-
TGTGCCAGCAGTGGCCACAGGGCTGACTTGAACACTGAAGCTTTCTTT
CASSGHRADLNTEAFF
>TRBV29-1|-|TRBJ2-7|TRBD1
TGCAGCGTTGGTTCCAGGGGGCCCTACGAGCAGTACTTC
CSVGSRGPYEQYF
>TRBV24-1|once|TRBJ1-6|TRBD1
TGTGCCACCATCGGACAGGTAAACTCACCCCTCCACTTT
CATIGQVNSPLHF
>TRBV19|-|TRBJ1-5|-
TGTGCCAGTAGTGCACACAGGTGGGGCAATCAGCCCCAGCATTTT
CASSAHRWGNQPQHF
>TRBV7-8|-|TRBJ1-2|TRBD1
TGTGCCAGCAGCTTAAGGGACCCCCAGGGGGAGCCTGGCTACACCTTC
CASSLRDPQGEPGYTF
>TRBV3-1/TRBV3-2|-|TRBJ1-2|TRBD1
TGTGCCAGCAGCCAAGGGTTCCGGACAGGGAGGGGTGGCTACACCTTC
CASSQGFRTGRGGYTF
>TRBV7-9|-|TRBJ2-3|-
TGTGCCAGCAGCACCGGCAGGTTGGCTAGCACAGATACGCAGTATTTT
CASSTGRLASTDTQYF
>TRBV5-1|-|TRBJ1-6|-
TGCGCCAGCAGCTTGGAGCCGGTTAGGAGCTCCTATAATTCACCCCTCCACTTT
CASSLEPVRSSYNSPLHF
>TRBV11-2|-|TRBJ1-3|-
TGTGCCAGCAGCTTAGCCCAAATTCGGGACACCATATATTTT
CASSLAQIRDTIYF
>TRBV5-5|-|TRBJ2-5|-
TGTGCCAGCAGCTTGACGGCTAGCGAAGAGACCCAGTACTTC
CASSLTASEETQYF